This T cell receptor (beta chain) comes out of a study of blood T cell repertoires in COVID-19. Study as a whole: Specimens from acute and convalescent COVID-19 originated in the United States, Italy and Spain. T cells, B-cell-depleted T cells, or PBMCs provided the cDNA or gDNA that served as material.

The V and J ends lost 8 bases and 9 bases, in that order; junction bases with no gene match: 15. Germline V gene sequence: CDR1 MDHEN, CDR2 SYDVKM. The CDR3 loop spans 15 amino acids. The repertoire was sequenced with immunoSEQ multiplex PCR; TCRdb's copy has only in-frame clones and lacks some. Here the sample spans about 410,000 clones, about 91% being singletons. Patients at the Seattle site were enrolled during active infection and followed longitudinally. The genes are TRBV28 and TRBJ2-1; 8 bases match TRBD2. The sequenced sample consisted of peripheral blood. This clonotype was obtained from a woman aged 40 to 50 with COVID-19, enrolled during active disease. The CDR3 nucleotides read TGTGCCAGCGGAGATATGGGATCCGGGAGGGGTGAGCAGTTCTTC. It translates to CASGDMGSGRGEQFF.